The source of this T cell receptor beta chain is a study of regulatory T cells in long-lasting Graves disease. Study overall: Those Graves' patients who were newly diagnosed had been on antithyroid drugs under 3 months.

Time point here: newly diagnosed GD, antithyroid drugs for less than 3 months. The TCR library used RNA extracted from PBMCs. Graves' disease diagnoses used American Thyroid Association guidelines. The CDR3 spans 14 residues. Germline V lookup: CDR1 MDHEN, CDR2 SYDVKM. The V end was cut by 8 bases, the J end by 3 bases, with 13 bases between. Building the TCR beta libraries relied on iRepertoire HTBI primers, and CDR3 regions underwent Arm-PCR. TCRdb used MiXCR to reprocess the multiplex PCR reads, holding one entry per CDR3 protein. The table has about 430,000 distinct CDR3 sequences, approximately 15% seen once. This clonotype was observed many times. This same sample was also taken into another study, of T cells in Graves' hyperthyroidism and ophthalmopathy.

Sequences were derived from peripheral blood mononuclear cells (PBMCs), sampled at new diagnosis, from a patient treated with antithyroid drugs. This clonotype was sampled from a woman in her 40s with Graves disease. This chain connects TRBV28 to TRBJ1-4, with D perhaps matching TRBD1 (6 bases). The CDR3 protein is CASFGGISNEKLFF. CDR3 nucleotide sequence: TGTGCCAGCTTCGGGGGCATCTCTAATGAAAAACTGTTTTTT.